The sequence of this T cell receptor (beta chain) was determined in a study of human T cells and chemical hapten exposure. Study overall: A patient group, mainly female, showed alopecia areata, totalis or universalis. Whole-study results and caveats: With DPC sensitization, TCRs exceeding 1 in 1000 frequency showed no change.

Under the authors' procedure: Samples had a median of about 95,000 TCRs, ranging roughly 20,000 to 700,000. TCRdb reanalysed the RACE reads using MiXCR and keeps one entry per CDR3 protein. TCRdb's processing, not the authors' own work, is the source of the V and J calls. The sample lists some 350,000 distinct CDR3 sequences, roughly 6.9% occurring once. In its sample, this clonotype was seen many times. Its target is unknown. Time point given: patch test 1, 2 weeks after DPC sensitization. Treatment: therapeutic diphenylcyclopropenone sensitization with weekly scalp DPC. Blood collection took place prior to placing each patch test. The germline CDR1 and CDR2 sequences are SQVTM and ANQGSEA. The CDR3 consists of 14 residues. V shed 3 bases and J shed 4 bases, with 15 bases lying between them.

The chain is built from TRBV29-1 and TRBJ1-2, with D possibly TRBD1 on 6 matching bases. The material sequenced was whole blood, taken in connection with sensitization to the hapten diphenylcyclopropenone (DPC). This sequence originates from a woman aged 18-30 years with alopecia areata. Some clones in this sample may be carry-over from other donors' samples. In nucleotides, the CDR3 is TGCAGCGTTGATACGAACAGGGAGGGCTATGGCTACACCTTC. The encoded protein is CSVDTNREGYGYTF.